This T cell receptor (beta chain) was recovered during a study of OX40 agonist ivuxolimab in advanced cancers. Overall study: Of the patients, three showed partial responses, one with hepatocellular carcinoma and two with cutaneous melanoma. Overall study findings and caveats: Clonal expansion from baseline to week 6 occurred in both CD4+ and CD8+ T cells. In the expanded peripheral T cells, antigen specificity was never determined.

This clone was counted between two and nine times. Its antigen is still unknown. Germline CDR1 is LNHDA and CDR2 is SQIVND (reference sequence). The CDR3 sequence is 14 residues long. Trimming took 2 bases from V and 6 from J, leaving 13 bases between them. Method: immunoSEQ multiplex PCR; TCRdb's copy keeps in-frame clones and lacks some. The profile shows about 45,000 clones, about 90% of them singletons. This chain links TRBV19 with TRBJ1-1; D gene uncertain. This TCR was recovered from an adult with an advanced solid tumor such as melanoma, head and neck, liver or kidney cancer. The sequenced sample was CD4+ or CD8+ T cells sorted from blood, obtained in a trial of the OX40 agonist ivuxolimab. CDR3 amino acids: CASSISPSASEAFF. CDR3 nucleotides: TGTGCCAGTAGTATAAGCCCGAGTGCCTCTGAAGCTTTCTTT.